This paragraph reports one T cell receptor (beta chain). Its antigen is as yet unknown. Per sorted-subset replicate PCR, input was roughly 200 ng DNA, representing 30,000 to 35,000 T cell genomes. Clones were sequenced by immunoSEQ multiplex PCR, and TCRdb holds only the in-frame ones, with some missing. This table holds roughly 850,000 clones, about 97% found once. The sample comes from a study of shared clonotypes between healthy human individuals. In the study overall: A couple of women and a few men aged 18 to 49 made up the donors.

Naive CD8 isolation took CD45RO-negative cells positively selected for CCR7 and excluded terminally differentiated effector memory CD45RA+ cells. Study-wide results and caveats: Compared with clonotypes that all four donors shared, non-shared clonotypes had lower generation probabilities.

Per the germline V gene, CDR1 is SNHLY and CDR2 is FYNNEI. V lost 7 bases, J lost 7 bases, and 10 bases lay in between. The CDR3 length is 12 residues. The chain has TRBV2 and TRBJ2-2, with D possibly matching TRBD1 (5 bases). The TCR originated in a man aged 30-40 years in good health. Source material: naive CD8+ T cells sorted from blood. CDR3 in amino acids: CASTARVGELFF. CDR3 nucleotide sequence: TGTGCCAGCACGGCCAGGGTCGGGGAGCTGTTTTTT.